This T cell receptor (beta chain) appears in the sequencing data of a study of CD8 T cells in ankylosing spondylitis. TCRdb itself ran the 5' RACE reads through MiXCR, one entry per CDR3 protein. The sample lists about 220,000 distinct CDR3 sequences, over 9.5% occurring once. This CDR3 is 16 amino acids long. V was cut by 1 base and J by 6 bases, with 16 bases left in between. In germline, CDR1 is SGHTA, CDR2 FQGTGA. The sequence came from a male donor with ankylosing spondylitis or in good health (not recorded which). J is TRBJ2-1 and V is TRBV7-3, with a possible D match to TRBD1 (5 bases). The sample taken for sequencing was blood, either unsorted or a sorted T cell fraction (not recorded which). CDR3 region: CASSLNRQRTRNEQFF. CDR3 nucleotides: TGTGCCAGCAGCTTAAACCGACAGAGAACTCGCAATGAGCAGTTCTTC.